The 4 T cell receptor beta chains presented below share a single source sample, sequenced in a study of beta chain features in type 1 diabetes (dated by TCRdb to between 2018 and 2020). General study outcomes and caveats: A moderate but significant shortening of TCRB CDR3 length was observed in type 1 diabetes patients in all four CD4+ subsets.

Receptor libraries were prepared by the immunoSEQ multiplex PCR assay. The entire isolated RNA was reverse transcribed using the High Capacity cDNA Reverse Transcription Kit, and thus expressed TCRB transcripts were sequenced. TCRdb provides this immuneACCESS table in a form limited to in-frame rearrangements. Some clones are lacking; in checked studies, under half of them reflect an unresolved V gene, and why the rest are absent is not known. The sample data list about 370,000 clones, and 9.6% of these were observed just once. The ten most abundant clones make up roughly 0.54% of the sample. The antigens for these receptors are not known. The sequencing input was central memory CD4+ T cells from blood. These receptors were collected from a man aged 30 to 45 with type 1 diabetes.

This clone has a count of ten or more. The chain combines TRBV6-1 with TRBJ2-2; TRBD1 agrees at 10 bases. V lost 6 bases and J lost 6; bases outside the gene matches: 7. Per the germline V gene, CDR1 is MNHNS and CDR2 is SASEGT. The CDR3 extends over 15 amino acids. The CDR3 sequence: CASSQGQGLAGELFF. The CDR3, as DNA: TGTGCCAGCAGCCAGGGACAGGGGTTAGCCGGGGAGCTGTTTTTT.

V usage is TRBV5-1 and J usage is TRBJ2-1; unclear D gene. The V gene lost 3 bases and the J gene lost 10 bases, with 11 bases spanning the gap. CDR1 and CDR2 from the germline V gene are SGHRS and YFSETQ. The CDR3 contains 12 residues. CDR3 protein: CASSSDGLEQFF. CDR3 in DNA: TGCGCCAGCAGCTCGGACGGCTTAGAGCAGTTCTTC.

A few counts support this clone. The V and J genes are TRBV5-1 and TRBJ2-1; 9 positions match TRBD1. Germline values: CDR1 SGHRS, CDR2 YFSETQ. There are 13 residues in the CDR3. J lost 7 bases, V lost 3 bases, and 2 bases had no gene match. CDR3 protein: CASSWTGANEQFF. CDR3 coding DNA: TGCGCCAGCAGCTGGACAGGGGCAAATGAGCAGTTCTTC.

This clone was observed a handful of times. J is TRBJ2-2 and V is TRBV5-1, with 8 bases aligning to TRBD1. The CDR3 is 15 amino acids. V gave up 1 base and J gave up 4 bases; unmatched junction bases: 3. The germline gives CDR1 SGHRS, CDR2 YFSETQ. The CDR3 DNA sequence: TGCGCCAGCAGCTTGACAGGGGGAAGCACCGGGGAGCTGTTTTTT. It specifies CASSLTGGSTGELFF.